This paragraph reports one T cell receptor (beta chain). Its cognate antigen is unknown. TCRdb derives one entry per CDR3 protein from the 5' RACE reads, leaving out DNA. This sample's table has about 540,000 distinct CDR3 sequences. The data were taken from a study of T cells expressing NK-cell markers. The germline CDR1 and CDR2 sequences are DFQATT and SNEGSKA (reference sequence). There are 14 residues in the CDR3. Whole-study findings and limits: The dominant NKG2C+ clonotypes represented roughly 1.0-7.5% of CD8+ T cells in six or seven donors. One observes that, in a handful of donors, these clonotypes were also the leading ones within the CD3+CD56-NKG2C+ fraction.

The receptor was derived from a young man in good health. Material for sequencing was blood T cells: a sorted CD56 or NKG2C T cell subset, CD4+ or CD8+ T cells, or bulk PBMC T cells (not recorded which). The gene calls are TRBV20-1 and TRBJ2-3; TCRdb designates TRBD1, a call that cannot be tested without DNA. CDR3 loop: CSASGKTSTDTQYF.